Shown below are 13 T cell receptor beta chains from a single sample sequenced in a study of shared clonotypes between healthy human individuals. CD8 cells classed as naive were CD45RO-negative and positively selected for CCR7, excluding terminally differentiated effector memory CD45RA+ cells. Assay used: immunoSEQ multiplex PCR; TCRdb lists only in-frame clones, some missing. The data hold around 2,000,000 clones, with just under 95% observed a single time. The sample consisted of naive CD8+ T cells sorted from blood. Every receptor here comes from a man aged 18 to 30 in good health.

The CDR3 loop is CASSPGARYEQYF. In nucleotides, the CDR3 is TGTGCCAGCAGTCCGGGGGCGCGATACGAGCAGTACTTC. The chain recombines TRBV27 with TRBJ2-7, with D perhaps matching TRBD1 or TRBD2 (6 bases each). V dropped 5 bases and J dropped 4 bases, with 12 bases sitting between them. CDR1 and CDR2 (germline): MNHEY, SMNVEV (reference sequence). This CDR3 spans 13 amino acids.

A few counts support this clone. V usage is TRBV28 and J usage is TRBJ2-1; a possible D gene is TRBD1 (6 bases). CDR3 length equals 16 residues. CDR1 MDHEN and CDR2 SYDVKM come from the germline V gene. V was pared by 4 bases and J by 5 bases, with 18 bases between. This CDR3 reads CASSSPGVTGDNEQFF. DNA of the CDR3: TGTGCCAGCAGTTCCCCAGGGGTCACTGGGGACAATGAGCAGTTCTTC.

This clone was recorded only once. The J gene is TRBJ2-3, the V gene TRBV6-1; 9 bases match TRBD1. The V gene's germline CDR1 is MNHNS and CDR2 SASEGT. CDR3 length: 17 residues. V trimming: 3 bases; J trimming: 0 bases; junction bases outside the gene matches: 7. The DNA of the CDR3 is TGTGCCAGCAGTGACTGGGACAGGGTCTTTAGCACAGATACGCAGTATTTT. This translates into CASSDWDRVFSTDTQYF.

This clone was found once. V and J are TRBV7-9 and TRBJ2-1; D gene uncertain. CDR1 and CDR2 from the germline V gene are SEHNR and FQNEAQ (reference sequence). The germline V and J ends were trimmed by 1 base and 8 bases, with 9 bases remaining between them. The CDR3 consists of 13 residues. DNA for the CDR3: TGTGCCAGCAGCTTAGATTCCGGCCATGAGCAGTTCTTC. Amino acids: CASSLDSGHEQFF.

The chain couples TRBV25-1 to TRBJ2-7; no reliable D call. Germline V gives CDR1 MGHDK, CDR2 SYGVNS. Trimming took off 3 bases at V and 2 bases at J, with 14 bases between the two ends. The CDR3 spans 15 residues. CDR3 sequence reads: CASSEISRSAYEQYF. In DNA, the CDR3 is TGTGCCAGCAGTGAGATTTCCAGGTCGGCCTACGAGCAGTACTTC.

CDR3 coding DNA: TGTGCCAGCAGGGTAGCGGGCCTCAATGAGCAGTTCTTC. Its translation: CASRVAGLNEQFF. The V gene is TRBV28, the J gene TRBJ2-1, with TRBD2 identical over 7 bases. J lost 6 bases, V lost 6 bases, and 5 bases had no gene match. The CDR3 length is 13 residues. Germline V gives CDR1 MDHEN, CDR2 SYDVKM.

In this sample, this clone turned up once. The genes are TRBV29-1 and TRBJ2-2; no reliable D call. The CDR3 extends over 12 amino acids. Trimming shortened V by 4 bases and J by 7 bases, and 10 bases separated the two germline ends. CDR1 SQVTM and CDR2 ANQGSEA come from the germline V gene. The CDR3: CSVASTGGELFF. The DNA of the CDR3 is TGCAGCGTTGCATCGACGGGCGGGGAGCTGTTTTTT.

In DNA form, the CDR3 reads TGTGCCAGCAGCGTAGCGAGCGGGGTCCTCCAAGAGACCCAGTACTTC. This gives the protein CASSVASGVLQETQYF. The chain combines TRBV9 with TRBJ2-5, with 7 bases that match TRBD2. The V gene end was trimmed by 0 bases and the J gene end by 1 base; junction bases not matched to a gene: 6. The length of the CDR3 is 16 residues. CDR1 SGDLS and CDR2 YYNGEE come from the germline V gene.

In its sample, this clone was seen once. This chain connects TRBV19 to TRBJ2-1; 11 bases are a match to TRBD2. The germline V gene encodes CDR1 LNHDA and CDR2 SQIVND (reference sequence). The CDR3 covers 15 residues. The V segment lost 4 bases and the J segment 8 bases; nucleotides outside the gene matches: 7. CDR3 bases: TGTGCCAGTAGTACCTCCCTAGCGGGAGGAGATGAGCAGTTCTTC. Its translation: CASSTSLAGGDEQFF.

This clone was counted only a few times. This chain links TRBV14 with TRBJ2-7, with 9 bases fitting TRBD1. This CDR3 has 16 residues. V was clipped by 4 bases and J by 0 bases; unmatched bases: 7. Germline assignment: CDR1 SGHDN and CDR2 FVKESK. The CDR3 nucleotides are TGTGCCAGCAGCCCGAGGACAGGGGATGGCTCCTACGAGCAGTACTTC. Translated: CASSPRTGDGSYEQYF.

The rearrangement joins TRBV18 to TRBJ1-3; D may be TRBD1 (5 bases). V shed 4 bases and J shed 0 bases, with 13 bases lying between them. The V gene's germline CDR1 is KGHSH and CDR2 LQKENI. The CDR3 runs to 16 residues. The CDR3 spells CASSQGPGGSGNTIYF. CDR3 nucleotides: TGTGCCAGCTCACAGGGACCCGGGGGCTCTGGAAACACCATATATTTT.

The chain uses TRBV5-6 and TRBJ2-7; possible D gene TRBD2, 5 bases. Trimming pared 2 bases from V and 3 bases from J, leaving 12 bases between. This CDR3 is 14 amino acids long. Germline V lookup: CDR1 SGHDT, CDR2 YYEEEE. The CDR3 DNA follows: TGTGCCAGCAGCTTTCCCAGCGGCCTCTACGAGCAGTACTTC. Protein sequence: CASSFPSGLYEQYF.

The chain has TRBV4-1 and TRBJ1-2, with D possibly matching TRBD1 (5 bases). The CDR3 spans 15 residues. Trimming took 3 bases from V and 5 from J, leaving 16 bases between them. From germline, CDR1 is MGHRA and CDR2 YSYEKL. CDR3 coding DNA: TGCGCCAGCAGCCACCCTGGGACGGCTTTTTATGGCTACACCTTC. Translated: CASSHPGTAFYGYTF.